A selection of T cell receptor beta chains follows, all from one sample in a study of T cells after yellow fever vaccination. Each CDR3 protein gets one entry after TCRdb re-called the 5' RACE reads with MiXCR. The table records 200,000 to 300,000 distinct CDR3 sequences, roughly 3.7% of them present only once. Sample: PBMCs, taken 15 days after the yellow fever booster vaccination. These receptors came from a young man who received the YFV17D yellow fever vaccine. Each CDR3 is given with its conserved first and last residue. D genes are given only for firm matches. Size is omitted from some rows. Given values are once, few, many or a class for expanded clones.

size	D	V	J	CDR3	DNA
many	NA	TRBV4-2	TRBJ1-2	CASSPESAYRNGYTF	TGTGCCAGCAGCCCCGAATCGGCCTACAGGAATGGCTACACCTTC
many	NA	TRBV11-2	TRBJ2-2	CASSLGTVGSGELFF	TGTGCCAGCAGCTTAGGGACCGTGGGGAGCGGGGAGCTGTTTTTT
many	TRBD1	TRBV28	TRBJ1-2	CASSFRPGQVYGYTF	TGTGCCAGCAGTTTTAGGCCCGGACAGGTATATGGCTACACCTTC
many	TRBD2	TRBV7-9	TRBJ2-5	CASIPLAGGRGQETQYF	TGTGCCAGTATACCCCTAGCGGGGGGTAGAGGCCAAGAGACCCAGTACTTC
many	TRBD2	TRBV7-2	TRBJ2-5	CASSLVSSGGKETQYF	TGTGCCAGCAGCTTAGTCTCATCGGGGGGTAAAGAGACCCAGTACTTC
many	NA	TRBV4-3	TRBJ1-5	CASSQAWHSNQPQHF	TGCGCCAGCAGCCAAGCCTGGCATAGCAATCAGCCCCAGCATTTT
many	TRBD2	TRBV9	TRBJ2-2	CASSDPGTSGVTGELFF	TGTGCCAGCAGCGACCCCGGGACTAGCGGGGTAACCGGGGAGCTGTTTTTT
many	TRBD1	TRBV20-1	TRBJ2-3	CSATRTGGGGADTQYF	TGCAGTGCTACCCGGACAGGGGGCGGCGGTGCAGATACGCAGTATTTT
many	NA	TRBV7-7	TRBJ1-1	CASTIAPGGEAFF	TGTGCCAGCACCATAGCACCCGGGGGTGAAGCTTTCTTT
many	TRBD2	TRBV24-1	TRBJ2-1	CATSDSRGGLVNEQFF	TGTGCCACCAGTGACTCGCGGGGGGGCCTGGTTAATGAGCAGTTCTTC
many	NA	TRBV20-1	TRBJ2-1	CSARTGGSYNEQFF	TGCAGTGCTAGGACAGGCGGCTCCTACAATGAGCAGTTCTTC
many	NA	TRBV6-2/TRBV6-3	TRBJ1-1	CASDHSQGHTEAFF	TGTGCCAGCGATCACTCACAGGGACACACTGAAGCTTTCTTT
many	NA	TRBV12-3/TRBV12-4	TRBJ2-6	CASSLWSSGANVLTF	TGTGCCAGCAGTTTATGGAGCTCTGGGGCCAACGTCCTGACTTTC
many	TRBD1	TRBV12-3/TRBV12-4	TRBJ1-1	CASSPHRGEAFF	TGTGCCAGCAGTCCCCACAGGGGGGAAGCTTTCTTT
many	NA	TRBV5-5	TRBJ1-1	CASSLGRYGVNTEAFF	TGTGCCAGCAGCTTGGGTCGTTACGGCGTGAACACTGAAGCTTTCTTT
many	NA	TRBV12-3/TRBV12-4	TRBJ2-2	CASSLWGDLNTGELFF	TGTGCCAGCAGTCTATGGGGGGACCTGAACACCGGGGAGCTGTTTTTT
few	NA	TRBV5-1	TRBJ2-1	CASSQDSGYNEQFF	TGCGCCAGCAGCCAAGATAGCGGCTACAATGAGCAGTTCTTC
NA	NA	TRBV5-6	TRBJ2-3	CDSSWGADTQYF	TGTGACAGCAGCTGGGGGGCAGATACGCAGTATTTT
many	TRBD1	TRBV19	TRBJ1-2	CASRTGFYGYTF	TGTGCCAGTCGGACAGGATTCTATGGCTACACCTTC
many	TRBD2	TRBV7-8	TRBJ2-7	CASTRDLAVGEQYF	TGTGCCAGCACCCGCGATCTAGCGGTCGGGGAGCAGTACTTC
many	TRBD1	TRBV5-1	TRBJ1-5	CASSLGDRGREPQHF	TGCGCCAGCAGCTTGGGGGACAGGGGGCGGGAGCCCCAGCATTTT
many	TRBD2	TRBV4-2	TRBJ2-4	CASSPGTSGIIYF	TGTGCCAGCAGCCCGGGGACTAGTGGAATAATATACTTC
many	TRBD1	TRBV5-1	TRBJ2-5	CASSLEGAPATQYF	TGCGCCAGCAGCTTGGAGGGGGCGCCCGCGACCCAGTACTTC
many	NA	TRBV29-1	TRBJ2-2	CSVYFTGELFF	TGCAGCGTCTATTTCACCGGGGAGCTGTTTTTT
many	TRBD2	TRBV19	TRBJ2-5	CASSRLGGGQETQYF	TGTGCCAGTAGTCGGCTCGGGGGGGGACAAGAGACCCAGTACTTC
many	NA	TRBV27	TRBJ2-2	CASSLFQFTGELFF	TGTGCCAGCAGTTTATTTCAGTTCACCGGGGAGCTGTTTTTT
many	TRBD1	TRBV9	TRBJ2-6	CASTVGQGLSGANVLTF	TGTGCCAGCACCGTTGGACAGGGGCTCTCTGGGGCCAACGTCCTGACTTTC
many	NA	TRBV7-9	TRBJ2-1	CASSPSSGVSYNEQFF	TGTGCCAGCAGCCCTAGTTCAGGAGTTTCCTACAATGAGCAGTTCTTC
few	TRBD2	TRBV5-6	TRBJ2-5	CASSLLLAGGFEEETQYF	TGTGCCAGCAGCTTGTTACTAGCGGGGGGGTTTGAAGAAGAGACCCAGTACTTC
many	NA	TRBV6-5	TRBJ2-7	CASHSGVEQYF	TGTGCCAGCCACTCAGGGGTCGAGCAGTACTTC
many	NA	TRBV6-6	TRBJ2-1	CASSNVNEQFF	TGTGCCAGCAGTAACGTGAATGAGCAGTTCTTC